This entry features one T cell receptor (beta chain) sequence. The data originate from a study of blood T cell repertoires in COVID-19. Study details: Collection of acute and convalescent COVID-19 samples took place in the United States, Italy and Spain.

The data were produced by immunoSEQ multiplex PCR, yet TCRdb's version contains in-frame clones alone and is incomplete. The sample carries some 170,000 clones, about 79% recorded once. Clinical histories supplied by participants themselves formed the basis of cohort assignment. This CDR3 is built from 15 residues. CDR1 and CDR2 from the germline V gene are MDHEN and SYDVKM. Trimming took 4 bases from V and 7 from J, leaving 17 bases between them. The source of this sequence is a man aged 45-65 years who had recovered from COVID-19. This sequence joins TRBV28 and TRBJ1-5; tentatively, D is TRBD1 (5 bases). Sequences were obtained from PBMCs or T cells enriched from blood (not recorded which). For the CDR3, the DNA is TGTGCCAGCAGTTCCAACAGGATACCCGCCCAGCCCCAGCATTTT. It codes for CASSSNRIPAQPQHF.